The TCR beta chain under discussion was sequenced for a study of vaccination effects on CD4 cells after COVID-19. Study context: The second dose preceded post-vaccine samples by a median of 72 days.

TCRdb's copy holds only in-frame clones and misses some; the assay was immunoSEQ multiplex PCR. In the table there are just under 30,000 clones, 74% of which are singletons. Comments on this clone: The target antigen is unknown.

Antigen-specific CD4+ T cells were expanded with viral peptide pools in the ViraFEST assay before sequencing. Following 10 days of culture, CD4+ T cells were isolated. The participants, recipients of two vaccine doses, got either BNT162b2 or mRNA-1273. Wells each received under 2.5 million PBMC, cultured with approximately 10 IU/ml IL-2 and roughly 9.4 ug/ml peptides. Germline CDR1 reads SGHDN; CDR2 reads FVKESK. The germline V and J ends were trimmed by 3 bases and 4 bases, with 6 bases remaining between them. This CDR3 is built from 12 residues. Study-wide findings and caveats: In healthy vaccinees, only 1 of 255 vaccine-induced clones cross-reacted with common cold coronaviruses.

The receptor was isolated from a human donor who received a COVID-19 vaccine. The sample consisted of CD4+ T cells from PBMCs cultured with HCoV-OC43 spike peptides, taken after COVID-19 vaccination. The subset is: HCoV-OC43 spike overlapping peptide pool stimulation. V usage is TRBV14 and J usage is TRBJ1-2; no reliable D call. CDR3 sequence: CASSQRTYGYTF. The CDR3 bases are TGTGCCAGCAGCCAGAGGACCTATGGCTACACCTTC.